This TCR beta chain was sequenced in a study of OX40 agonist ivuxolimab in advanced cancers. At the level of the study: Under the entry rules, prior anti-PD-1, anti-PD-L1 or anti-CTLA-4 therapy was allowed, and approximately 40% had some. Findings of the study overall: On average, a greater number of expanded clones characterised CD8+ T cells relative to CD4+.

Notes on this clone: Its antigen is unknown.

TCRdb's copy holds only in-frame clones and misses some; the assay was immunoSEQ multiplex PCR. The sample lists some 110,000 clones, 75% to 95% occurring once. The CDR3 length is 14 residues. Trimming cost V 10 bases and J 3 bases; bases outside gene matches: 10. Per germline, CDR1 MNHEY and CDR2 SMNVEV (reference sequence). V usage is TRBV27 and J usage is TRBJ2-3; 7 nucleotides line up with TRBD1. This receptor was obtained from an adult with an advanced solid tumor such as melanoma, head and neck, liver or kidney cancer. The source was CD4+ or CD8+ T cells sorted from blood, collected in a trial of the OX40 agonist ivuxolimab. CDR3 bases: TGTGCCAACAGGAACAGGGGCGGGACAGATACGCAGTATTTT. Its translation: CANRNRGGTDTQYF.